The clone carrying this T cell receptor beta chain has only a few counts. Trimming at V came to 4 bases and at J to 9 bases, leaving 8 bases not matched to a gene. CDR1 is SGHDN, CDR2 FVKESK, per germline. The CDR3 covers 16 residues. Graves' hyperthyroidism is called stable when ophthalmopathy does not progress within 18 months. Each diagnosis drew on symptoms, thyroxine, TRAb, thyroid ultrasound and orbital computed tomography findings. RNA transcripts yielded amplified TCR beta CDR3 regions. The HTBI primer set served for first-round RT-PCR of the TCR CDR3. Using its own MiXCR run on the multiplex PCR reads, TCRdb lists one record per CDR3 protein. The data contain a few hundred thousand distinct CDR3 sequences, roughly 13% of them seen just once; the ten biggest clones take up 4% to 6.5%. The data are from a study of T cells in Graves' hyperthyroidism and ophthalmopathy. Overall study: At initial diagnosis, before any treatment had begun, peripheral blood was obtained.

The sequenced sample consisted of blood. The sequence was collected from a woman between 18 and 29 years old with Graves' hyperthyroidism. The V call is TRBV14, the J call TRBJ2-1; 14 bases are a match to TRBD2. In DNA form, the CDR3 reads TGTGCCAGCAGCCGAAAGGGACTAGCGGGAGTTAGTGAGCAGTTCTTC. It translates to CASSRKGLAGVSEQFF.